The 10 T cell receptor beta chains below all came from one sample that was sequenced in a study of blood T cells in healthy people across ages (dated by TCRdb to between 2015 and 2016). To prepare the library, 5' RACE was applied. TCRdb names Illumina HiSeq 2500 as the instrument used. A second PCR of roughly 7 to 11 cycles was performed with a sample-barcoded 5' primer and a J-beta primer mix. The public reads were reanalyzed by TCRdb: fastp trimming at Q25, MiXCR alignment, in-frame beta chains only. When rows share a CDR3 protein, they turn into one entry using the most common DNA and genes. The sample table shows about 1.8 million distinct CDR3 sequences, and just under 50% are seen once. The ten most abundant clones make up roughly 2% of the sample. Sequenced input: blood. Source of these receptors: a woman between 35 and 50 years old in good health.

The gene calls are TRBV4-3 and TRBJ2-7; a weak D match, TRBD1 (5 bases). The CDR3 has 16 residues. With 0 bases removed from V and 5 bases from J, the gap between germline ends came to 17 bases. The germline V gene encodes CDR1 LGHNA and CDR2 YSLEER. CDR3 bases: TGCGCCAGCAGCCAAGATAGGGCAGGGTCTGTCGACGAGCAGTACTTC. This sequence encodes CASSQDRAGSVDEQYF.

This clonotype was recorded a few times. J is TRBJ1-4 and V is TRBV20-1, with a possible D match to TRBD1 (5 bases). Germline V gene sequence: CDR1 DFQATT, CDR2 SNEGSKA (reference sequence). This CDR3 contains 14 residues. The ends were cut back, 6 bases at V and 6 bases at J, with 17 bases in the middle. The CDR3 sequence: CSANTRDRDEKLFF. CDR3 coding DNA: TGCAGTGCCAATACGAGGGACCGAGATGAAAAACTGTTTTTT.

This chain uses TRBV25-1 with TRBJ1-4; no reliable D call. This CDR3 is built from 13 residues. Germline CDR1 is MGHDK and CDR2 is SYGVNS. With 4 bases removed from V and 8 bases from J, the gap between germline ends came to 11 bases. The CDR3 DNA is TGTGCCAGCAGTGCCCCCGCGAGGGAAAAACTGTTTTTT. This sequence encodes CASSAPAREKLFF.

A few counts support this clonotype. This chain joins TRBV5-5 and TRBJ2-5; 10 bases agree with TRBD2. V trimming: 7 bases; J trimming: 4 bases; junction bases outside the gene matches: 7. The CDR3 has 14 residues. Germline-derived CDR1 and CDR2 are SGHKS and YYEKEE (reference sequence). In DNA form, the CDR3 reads TGTGCCAGCGGAAAACTAGCGGGGTTAGAGACCCAGTACTTC. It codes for CASGKLAGLETQYF.

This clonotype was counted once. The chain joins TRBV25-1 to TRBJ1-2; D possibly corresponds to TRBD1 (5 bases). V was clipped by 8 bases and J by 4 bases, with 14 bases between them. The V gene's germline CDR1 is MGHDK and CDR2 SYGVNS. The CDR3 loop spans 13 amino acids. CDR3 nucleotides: TGTGCCAGCCGCGGGACGTCCTTCTATGGCTACACCTTC. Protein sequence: CASRGTSFYGYTF.

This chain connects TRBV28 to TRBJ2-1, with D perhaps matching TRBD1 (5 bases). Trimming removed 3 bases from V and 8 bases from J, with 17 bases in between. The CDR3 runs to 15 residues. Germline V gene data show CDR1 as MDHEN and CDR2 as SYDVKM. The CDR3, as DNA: TGTGCCAGCAGTTTTTCAGGGTCCCCCAACGATGAGCAGTTCTTC. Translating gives CASSFSGSPNDEQFF.

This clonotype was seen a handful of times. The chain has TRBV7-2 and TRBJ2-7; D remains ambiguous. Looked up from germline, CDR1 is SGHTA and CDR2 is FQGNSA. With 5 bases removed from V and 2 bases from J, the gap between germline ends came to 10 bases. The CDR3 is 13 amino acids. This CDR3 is CASSLHAAYEQYF. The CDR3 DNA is TGTGCCAGCAGCCTACACGCAGCCTACGAGCAGTACTTC.

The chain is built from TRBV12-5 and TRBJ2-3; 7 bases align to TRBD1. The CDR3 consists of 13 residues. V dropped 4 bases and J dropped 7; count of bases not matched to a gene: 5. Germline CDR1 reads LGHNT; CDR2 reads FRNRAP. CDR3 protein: CASGSTGVNTQYF. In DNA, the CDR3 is TGTGCTAGTGGTTCAACAGGGGTAAATACGCAGTATTTT.

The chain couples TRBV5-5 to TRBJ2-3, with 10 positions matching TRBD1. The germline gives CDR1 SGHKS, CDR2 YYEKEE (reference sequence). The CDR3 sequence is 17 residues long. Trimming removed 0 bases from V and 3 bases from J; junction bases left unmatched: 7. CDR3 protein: CASSLAGDRGRTDTQYF. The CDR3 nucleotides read TGTGCCAGCAGCTTGGCCGGGGACAGGGGCCGAACAGATACGCAGTATTTT.

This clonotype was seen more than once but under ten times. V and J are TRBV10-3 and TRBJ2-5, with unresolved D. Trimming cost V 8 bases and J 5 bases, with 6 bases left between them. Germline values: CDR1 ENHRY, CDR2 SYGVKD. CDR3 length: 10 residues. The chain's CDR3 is CAIGGETQYF. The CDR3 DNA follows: TGTGCCATCGGTGGGGAGACCCAGTACTTC.